Below are 25 T cell receptor beta chains sequenced from a single sample in a study of Graves' ophthalmopathy and Graves' hyperthyroidism. Amplified material comprised TCR beta CDR3 regions derived from RNA transcripts. HTBI primers were employed in first-round RT-PCR, then a second-round multiplex PCR followed. MiXCR, applied by TCRdb to the multiplex PCR reads, yields one record per CDR3 protein. The sample yields about 1.1 million distinct CDR3 sequences, about 36% seen once. The sequenced sample consisted of peripheral blood or thyroid tissue (not recorded which). Receptors were obtained from an adult man with Graves' hyperthyroidism.

This clonotype was seen at least ten times. V usage is TRBV5-1 and J usage is TRBJ1-1; 9 bases are shared with TRBD1. V was pared by 5 bases and J by 0 bases, with 2 bases of the junction left unmatched. Germline V gives CDR1 SGHRS, CDR2 YFSETQ. The CDR3 consists of 14 residues. The CDR3 DNA follows: TGCGCCAGCAGGGGACAGGGCCTGAACACTGAAGCTTTCTTT. Translation gives CASRGQGLNTEAFF.

In its sample, this clonotype was seen many times. The chain has TRBV2 and TRBJ2-2; D perhaps matches TRBD2 (5 bases). This CDR3 has 14 amino acids. Trimming pared 0 bases from V and 6 bases from J, leaving 8 bases between. Germline CDR1 SNHLY, CDR2 FYNNEI. The CDR3 here is CASSEALAAGELFF. The CDR3 region has the DNA TGTGCCAGCAGTGAAGCTCTAGCCGCCGGGGAGCTGTTTTTT.

To note about this clonotype: A much larger clone lies one base from this, so it may be a read error. This chain joins TRBV19 and TRBJ1-1, with a weak D call TRBD1 (5 bases). V was clipped by 9 bases and J by 6 bases, with 14 bases between them. Per the germline V gene, CDR1 is LNHDA and CDR2 is SQIVND (reference sequence). This CDR3 has 12 residues. DNA for the CDR3: TGTGCCAGCAAGAAAGCGACAGCTGAAGCTTTCTTT. This sequence encodes CASKKATAEAFF.

Ten or more counts support this clonotype. The rearrangement joins TRBV5-6 to TRBJ1-5; no clear D. The V gene's germline CDR1 is SGHDT and CDR2 YYEEEE. Between the trimmed V and J ends, which lost 3 bases and 6 bases, there was a span of 10 bases. This CDR3 has 13 residues. CDR3 residues: CASSSSGFQPQHF. Written as DNA, the CDR3 is TGTGCCAGCAGCTCGAGTGGATTTCAGCCCCAGCATTTT.

The chain employs TRBV4-1 and TRBJ2-5, with D possibly called TRBD1 or TRBD2 (6 bases each). Looked up from germline, CDR1 is MGHRA and CDR2 is YSYEKL. The V end was cut by 2 bases, the J end by 1 base, with 14 bases between. The CDR3 has 16 amino acids. CDR3 loop: CASSQLLRGPQETQYF. For the CDR3, the DNA is TGCGCCAGCAGCCAACTCCTTCGGGGGCCCCAAGAGACCCAGTACTTC.

This clonotype was counted a single time. An end of the junction differs from the germline gene, which may be a read error. This chain uses TRBV5-1 with TRBJ2-7; 7 bases fit TRBD1. Germline-derived CDR1 and CDR2 are SGHRS and YFSETQ. This CDR3 comprises 15 residues. This chain's CDR3 is CASSLSTGQSYEHYF. Here the CDR3 DNA reads TGCGCCAGCAGCTTGTCGACAGGGCAGTCCTACGAGCATTACTTC. The full variable domain, in which reference TRBV5-1 and TRBJ2-7 provide the parts outside the CDR3, is KAGVTQTPRYLIKTRGQQVTLSCSPISGHRSVSWYQQTPGQGLQFLFEYFSETQRNKGNFPGRFSGRQFSNSRSEMNVSTLELGDSALYLCASSLSTGQSYEHYFGPGTRLTVT.

This clonotype has just a few counts. This sequence joins TRBV13 and TRBJ2-7; D is possibly TRBD1 or TRBD2 (6 bases each). V lost 3 bases and J lost 0, with 15 bases in between. CDR3 size: 16 residues. Germline V gene lookup returns CDR1 PRHDT and CDR2 FYEKMQ (reference sequence). CDR3 region: CASSFPGGSSSYEQYF. In DNA, the CDR3 is TGTGCCAGCAGCTTCCCCGGGGGCTCCAGCTCCTACGAGCAGTACTTC.

This clonotype was seen ten or more times. The V and J genes are TRBV5-1 and TRBJ2-5; 10 bases match TRBD2. V was clipped by 0 bases and J by 3 bases; unmatched bases: 2. CDR1 is SGHRS and CDR2 is YFSETQ in the germline V gene. The CDR3 covers 15 residues. CDR3 sequence: CASSLVAGGEETQYF. DNA for the CDR3: TGCGCCAGCAGCTTGGTAGCGGGAGGTGAAGAGACCCAGTACTTC.

V and J are TRBV12-3 or TRBV12-4 and TRBJ1-2; 7 bases fit TRBD1. Germline trimming cut 5 bases from V and 2 bases from J; bases unmatched to any gene: 8. This CDR3 region has 15 residues. CDR3 residues: CASSPYPTGNYGYTF. The CDR3 DNA reads as TGTGCCAGCAGTCCGTACCCGACAGGGAACTATGGCTACACCTTC.

This clonotype showed up many times. The chain recombines TRBV2 with TRBJ2-7, with TRBD2 matching 7 bases. The CDR3 loop spans 14 amino acids. Germline values: CDR1 SNHLY, CDR2 FYNNEI. The junction had 8 bases not matched to a gene; V was cut back by 3 bases and J by 6 bases. The CDR3 DNA reads as TGTGCCAGCAGTGAGTGGGACTACCAGGGCGAGCAGTACTTC. It encodes CASSEWDYQGEQYF.

The CDR3 DNA follows: TGCGCCAGCAGCTCCGGGACAACAAATCAGCCCCAGCATTTT. Translated: CASSSGTTNQPQHF. The rearrangement joins TRBV5-1 to TRBJ1-5, with a possible D match to TRBD1 (6 bases). Germline lookup yields CDR1 SGHRS and CDR2 YFSETQ. This CDR3 has 14 amino acids. Trimming left V 3 bases short and J 4 bases short, with 11 bases between.

In this sample, this clonotype turned up many times. V usage is TRBV10-3 and J usage is TRBJ1-6; 7 bases are shared with TRBD1. With V trimmed by 11 bases and J by 9 bases, 13 bases remained unmatched. From germline, CDR1 is ENHRY and CDR2 SYGVKD. The CDR3 totals 14 residues. The CDR3 DNA reads as TGTGCCGCAACAGGGGATAATCTAGGTTCACCCCTCCACTTT. Translated: CAATGDNLGSPLHF.

This clonotype was counted only a few times. Here the CDR3 DNA reads TGTGCTTCGACGGGCAGGTTTGGCTATGGCTACACCTTC. It encodes CASTGRFGYGYTF. This rearrangement joins TRBV19 to TRBJ1-2; D is ambiguous. Per germline, CDR1 LNHDA and CDR2 SQIVND (reference sequence). The CDR3 runs to 13 residues.

This chain joins TRBV6-4 and TRBJ2-7; TRBD2 agrees at 9 bases. J was trimmed by 2 bases and V by 6 bases; bases with no gene match: 11. Germline CDR1 MRHNA, CDR2 SNTAGT. The CDR3 length is 16 residues. CDR3 nucleotide sequence: TGTGCCAGCAGGCCCCACTTAGCGGGAGCCCCCTACGAGCAGTACTTC. This encodes CASRPHLAGAPYEQYF.

In this sample, this clonotype turned up a few times. This sequence may be a read error, since a much larger clone differs from it by one base. This chain connects TRBV9 to TRBJ2-6; D possibly corresponds to TRBD2 (5 bases). The CDR3 runs to 20 residues. Per germline, CDR1 SGDLS and CDR2 YYNGEE. Trimming took 2 bases from V and 0 from J, leaving 21 bases between them. DNA for the CDR3: TGTGCCAGCAGCGTTAGCCGCGGAGGACTCAGGACCTCTGGGGCCAACGTCCTGACTTTC. Residues: CASSVSRGGLRTSGANVLTF. The whole variable domain, filled in from reference TRBV9 and TRBJ2-6, reads DSGVTQTPKHLITATGQRVTLRCSPRSGDLSVYWYQQSLDQGLQFLIQYYNGEERAKGNILERFSAQQFPDLHSELNLSSLELGDSALYFCASSVSRGGLRTSGANVLTFGAGSRLTVL.

The chain has TRBV12-3 or TRBV12-4 and TRBJ1-5; D unclear. The CDR3 runs to 19 residues. V was shortened by 3 bases and J by 0 bases, with 21 bases between the two germline ends. The CDR3 reads CASSLLLMQETYSNQPQHF. In nucleotides, the CDR3 is TGTGCCAGCAGTTTGCTTCTTATGCAGGAGACTTATAGCAATCAGCCCCAGCATTTT.

Only a few counts were recorded for this clonotype. The CDR3: CASSLVPTSGRTGELFF. CDR3 sequence (DNA): TGTGCCAGCAGCTTGGTTCCGACTAGCGGGAGGACCGGGGAGCTGTTTTTT. This chain links TRBV5-5 with TRBJ2-2; 13 bases match TRBD2. CDR3 size: 17 residues. The V gene end was trimmed by 0 bases and the J gene end by 5 bases; junction bases not matched to a gene: 4. The germline V gene encodes CDR1 SGHKS and CDR2 YYEKEE (reference sequence).

As concerns this clonotype: Being one base from a much bigger clone, this may be a read error. The rearrangement uses TRBV7-2 and TRBJ2-7; TRBD2 might be the D (5 bases). The CDR3 covers 13 residues. Germline assignment: CDR1 SGHTA and CDR2 FQGNSA. CDR3 bases: TGTGCCAGCAGCCACGGGAACTCCTACGAGCGGTACTTC. Translated, it gives CASSHGNSYERYF.

The chain recombines TRBV4-1 with TRBJ1-2; D is unresolved. Germline CDR1 is MGHRA and CDR2 is YSYEKL. This CDR3 is built from 15 residues. Deletions cut 0 bases from V and 2 bases from J, with 10 bases between. CDR3 loop: CASSQELTPNYGYTF. For the CDR3, the DNA is TGCGCCAGCAGCCAAGAGCTGACGCCCAACTATGGCTACACCTTC.

This clonotype has just a few counts. The CDR3 spells CASSVGEGSRQPQHF. CDR3 DNA: TGTGCCAGCAGCGTTGGGGAAGGGTCCCGTCAGCCCCAGCATTTT. V gene TRBV9 combines with J gene TRBJ1-5; no clear D. The V end was cut by 2 bases, the J end by 6 bases, with 15 bases between. This CDR3 is 15 amino acids long. Germline CDR1 and CDR2: SGDLS and YYNGEE.

This chain uses TRBV20-1 with TRBJ1-1; D is uncertain. In germline, CDR1 is DFQATT, CDR2 SNEGSKA (reference sequence). The CDR3 has 12 residues. The V end was cut by 4 bases, the J end by 4 bases, with 10 bases between. DNA of the CDR3: TGCAGTGCTAAGATGGGGAGCACTGAAGCTTTCTTT. This encodes CSAKMGSTEAFF.

The V call is TRBV5-1, the J call TRBJ2-2, with a weak D call TRBD1 (5 bases). Germline CDR1 is SGHRS and CDR2 is YFSETQ. The CDR3 runs to 18 residues. The V gene lost 4 bases and the J gene lost 3 bases, with 22 bases spanning the gap. DNA for the CDR3: TGCGCCAGCAGCGGACCGGGTGGAACCAGGGTACACACCGGGGAGCTGTTTTTT. It is translated as CASSGPGGTRVHTGELFF.

With regard to this clonotype: This may stem from a read error, because a much larger clone lies one nucleotide away. V gene TRBV29-1 combines with J gene TRBJ1-1, with 11 nucleotides matching TRBD1. CDR3 length: 13 residues. Germline values: CDR1 SQVTM, CDR2 ANQGSEA. CDR3 region: CRGGDRGFNEAFF. As DNA, the CDR3 is TGCAGAGGGGGGGACAGGGGGTTTAATGAAGCTTTCTTT.

J is TRBJ1-2 and V is TRBV12-3 or TRBV12-4; possible D gene TRBD1, 5 bases. The V end lost 8 bases, the J end lost 4 bases, and 14 bases lay between the germline ends. CDR3 length: 13 amino acids. CDR3 coding DNA: TGTGCCAGCCGGGGGGATAAGGGCTATGGCTACACCTTC. Its protein product is CASRGDKGYGYTF.

The chain has TRBV9 and TRBJ1-5; 9 positions agree with TRBD1. CDR3 length: 16 amino acids. Germline lookup yields CDR1 SGDLS and CDR2 YYNGEE. The V gene end was trimmed by 4 bases and the J gene end by 0 bases; junction bases not matched to a gene: 5. The chain's CDR3 is CASSPGTGTSNQPQHF. Here the CDR3 DNA reads TGTGCCAGCAGCCCGGGGACAGGGACTAGCAATCAGCCCCAGCATTTT.